The next 28 T cell receptor beta chains were all read from a single sample in a study of T cells in Graves' hyperthyroidism and ophthalmopathy. RNA transcripts were the template for amplifying TCR beta CDR3 regions. The primer set for the first-round RT-PCR of the TCR CDR3 was HTBI. TCRdb called the multiplex PCR reads again in MiXCR, with one record for every CDR3 protein. Altogether 100,000 to 140,000 distinct CDR3 sequences are present, 15% to 20% being singletons, with the ten largest covering under 45%. Sample: blood. The source is a woman aged 50 to 60 with Graves' hyperthyroidism.

This clonotype has at least ten counts. Mismatch with germline at one junction end may stem from a read error. CDR3 DNA sequence: TGCGCGACCGGGACAGGGGGTTACTTTGGGGAGACCCAGTACTTC. This sequence encodes CATGTGGYFGETQYF. The V call is TRBV6-1, the J call TRBJ2-5; 11 bases line up with TRBD1. This CDR3 spans 15 amino acids. Germline CDR1 MNHNS, CDR2 SASEGT.

This clonotype has ten or more counts. This chain links TRBV9 with TRBJ2-5; TRBD2 might be the D (6 bases). This CDR3 has 16 residues. The V end lost 5 bases, the J end lost 2 bases, and 19 bases lay between the germline ends. Germline CDR1 reads SGDLS; CDR2 reads YYNGEE. For the CDR3, the DNA is TGTGCCAGCAGTCTAGGAGTTCAAAGCGGGCAAGAGACCCAGTACTTC. Protein sequence: CASSLGVQSGQETQYF.

Many counts were recorded for this clonotype. The chain links TRBV28 to TRBJ1-5; weak D call: TRBD1 (5 bases). This CDR3 contains 22 residues. Germline CDR1 reads MDHEN; CDR2 reads SYDVKM. The V gene lost 2 bases and the J gene lost 0 bases, with 29 bases spanning the gap. The CDR3 nucleotides read TGTGCCAGCAGTTTACTATTAATCCGGGGCTCCGAAACTCGTAATAGCAATCAGCCCCAGCATTTT. This translates into CASSLLLIRGSETRNSNQPQHF.

Many counts were recorded for this clonotype. This rearrangement joins TRBV6-1 to TRBJ1-2; D not certain. The CDR3 contains 15 residues. Germline assignment: CDR1 MNHNS and CDR2 SASEGT. Trimming left V 4 bases short and J 0 bases short, with 12 bases between. The CDR3 DNA reads TGTGCCAGCAGTGGTGGACTGCTCCCTAACTATGGCTACACCTTC. Encoded protein: CASSGGLLPNYGYTF.

This clonotype was seen at least ten times. This chain joins TRBV4-1 and TRBJ2-6; D is uncertain. CDR1 and CDR2 (germline): MGHRA, YSYEKL. The CDR3 sequence is 15 residues long. Trimming removed 4 bases at V and 4 bases at J, with 11 bases between. In DNA form, the CDR3 reads TGCGCCAGCAGCCTCTCGAGGCTCGGGGCCAACGTCCTGACTTTC. Residues: CASSLSRLGANVLTF.

This clonotype was counted ten times or more. V gene TRBV11-2 combines with J gene TRBJ2-7; D unresolved. V lost 1 base, J lost 3 bases, and 7 bases lay in between. CDR1 and CDR2 (germline): SGHAT, FQNNGV. CDR3 length: 13 amino acids. The CDR3 nucleotides are TGTGCCAGCAGCTTAGCAGGCAGCTACGAGCAGTACGTC. Translated: CASSLAGSYEQYV.

This clonotype was recorded many times. The chain combines TRBV7-3 with TRBJ2-3; tentatively, D is TRBD2 (5 bases). V lost 2 bases and J 0 bases, leaving 6 bases between the germline ends. The CDR3 runs 14 residues. CDR1 SGHTA and CDR2 FQGTGA come from the germline V gene. The CDR3 DNA follows: TGTGCCAGCAGCTTACGCGGGAGCACAGATACGCAGTATTTT. Encoded protein: CASSLRGSTDTQYF.

This clonotype was counted ten times or more. The CDR3: CAWTHGGRSNEQFF. As DNA, the CDR3 is TGTGCCTGGACACATGGAGGCAGGTCCAATGAGCAGTTCTTC. The genes are TRBV30 and TRBJ2-1; possible D gene TRBD2, 5 bases. V lost 4 bases, J lost 6 bases, and 16 bases lay in between. The CDR3 sequence is 14 residues long. Per germline, CDR1 GTSNPN and CDR2 SVGIG (reference sequence). The full variable domain, in which reference TRBV30 and TRBJ2-1 provide the parts outside the CDR3, is SQTIHQWPATLVQPVGSPLSLECTVEGTSNPNLYWYRQAAGRGLQLLFYSVGIGQISSEVPQNLSASRPQDRQFILSSKKLLLSDSGFYLCAWTHGGRSNEQFFGPGTRLTVL.

This clonotype was seen ten or more times. The V gene is TRBV19, the J gene TRBJ1-1; D uncertain. Per the germline V gene, CDR1 is LNHDA and CDR2 is SQIVND (reference sequence). V was trimmed by 3 bases and J by 1 base, leaving 3 bases between them. This CDR3 is built from 12 residues. CDR3 residues: CASSMGNTEAFF. In DNA, the CDR3 is TGTGCCAGTAGTATGGGGAACACTGAAGCTTTCTTT.

There are many counts of this clonotype. The chain is built from TRBV6-1 and TRBJ2-7, with D tentatively TRBD1 or TRBD2 (5 bases each). Germline lookup yields CDR1 MNHNS and CDR2 SASEGT. V shed 6 bases and J shed 6 bases, with 15 bases lying between them. CDR3 length: 13 residues. In nucleotides, the CDR3 is TGTGCCAGCAGATACCGGGACGGTCGCGAGCAGTACGTC. It is translated as CASRYRDGREQYV.

The table lists this clonotype with many counts. The rearrangement joins TRBV5-1 to TRBJ1-2; D might be TRBD1 (5 bases). Germline-derived CDR1 and CDR2 are SGHRS and YFSETQ. The CDR3 is made up of 14 amino acids. Trimming removed 4 bases from V and 12 bases from J, with 22 bases in between. This chain's CDR3 is CASSIGTKDRRDTF. As DNA, the CDR3 is TGCGCCAGCAGCATCGGGACTAAGGATAGGAGAGACACCTTC. Supplemented by reference TRBV5-1 and TRBJ1-2, the full variable domain reads KAGVTQTPRYLIKTRGQQVTLSCSPISGHRSVSWYQQTPGQGLQFLFEYFSETQRNKGNFPGRFSGRQFSNSRSEMNVSTLELGDSALYLCASSIGTKDRRDTFGSGTRLTVV.

At least ten counts were recorded for this clonotype. V usage is TRBV6-1 and J usage is TRBJ2-1, with D uncertain. The V and J ends lost 6 bases and 5 bases respectively, with 11 bases between them. CDR1 MNHNS and CDR2 SASEGT come from the germline V gene. The CDR3 loop spans 13 amino acids. The CDR3 region is CASRMRDDNEQFF. The CDR3, as DNA: TGTGCCAGCAGGATGCGCGATGACAATGAGCAGTTCTTC.

The table lists this clonotype with a few counts. The chain uses TRBV4-1 and TRBJ1-1; possible D gene TRBD1, 6 bases. CDR3 length: 19 residues. Trimming pared 0 bases from V and 1 base from J, leaving 21 bases between. CDR1 and CDR2 from the germline V gene are MGHRA and YSYEKL. CDR3 in amino acids: CASSQDYSQGLRSNTEAFF. The CDR3 DNA reads TGCGCCAGCAGCCAAGATTACAGCCAGGGGTTGCGGTCGAACACTGAAGCTTTCTTT.

Regarding this clonotype: An end of the junction does not agree with germline; a read error may underlie this. J is TRBJ2-1 and V is TRBV6-1; 10 nucleotides match TRBD2. The CDR3 loop spans 18 amino acids. Germline loops: CDR1 MNHNS, CDR2 SASEGT. The CDR3 loop is CATYPGASGSPEGNEQFF. The CDR3 DNA reads as TGTGCCACGTACCCAGGGGCTAGCGGGAGCCCCGAGGGGAATGAGCAATTCTTC.

Many counts were recorded for this clonotype. This chain joins TRBV27 and TRBJ2-1; 8 bases match TRBD1. V lost 8 bases, J lost 6 bases, and 9 bases stayed unmatched. In germline, CDR1 is MNHEY, CDR2 SMNVEV (reference sequence). The CDR3 length is 14 residues. The DNA of the CDR3 is TGTGCCAGCGTCCGGACAGGGCTCGGCAATGAGCAGTTCTTC. Amino acid sequence: CASVRTGLGNEQFF.

This clonotype was detected many times. V usage is TRBV3-1 and J usage is TRBJ2-3, with 10 nucleotides matching TRBD2. The CDR3 is 19 residues long. Germline loops: CDR1 LGHDT, CDR2 YNNKEL (reference sequence). The trim removed 1 base at V and 1 base at J, leaving 11 bases unmatched. The CDR3 DNA is TGTGCCAGCAGCCAAGGCGGACTAGCGGCCTTGGTAGGCACAGATACGCAGTATTTT. The encoded protein is CASSQGGLAALVGTDTQYF.

This clonotype was seen many times. This chain connects TRBV28 to TRBJ1-2, with TRBD1 as a possible D gene (5 bases). The CDR3 is made up of 14 amino acids. Trimming left V 2 bases short and J 4 bases short, with 11 bases between. Per the germline V gene, CDR1 is MDHEN and CDR2 is SYDVKM. For the CDR3, the DNA is TGTGCCAGCAGTTTAGCAGGCCAGGGCTATGGCTACACCTTC. Translation gives CASSLAGQGYGYTF.

This clonotype was seen just once. The J gene is TRBJ2-1, the V gene TRBV19; no reliable D call. The CDR3 runs to 11 residues. From germline, CDR1 is LNHDA and CDR2 SQIVND (reference sequence). V lost 7 bases and J 7 bases, leaving 8 bases between the germline ends. The CDR3 spells CASTYGNEQFF. CDR3 nucleotide sequence: TGTGCCAGTACCTACGGGAATGAGCAGTTCTTC.

This chain connects TRBV20-1 to TRBJ2-7; D may be TRBD2 (6 bases). V lost 6 bases and J 0 bases, leaving 15 bases between the germline ends. CDR3 length: 14 residues. CDR1 and CDR2 from the germline V gene are DFQATT and SNEGSKA (reference sequence). The CDR3 region is CSAPGTGSSYEQYV. Here the CDR3 DNA reads TGCAGTGCCCCCGGGACCGGGAGCTCCTACGAGCAGTACGTC.

The genes are TRBV27 and TRBJ2-7, with no clear D. Germline values: CDR1 MNHEY, CDR2 SMNVEV (reference sequence). V was pared by 6 bases and J by 0 bases, with 15 bases between. This CDR3 has 15 amino acids. The CDR3 region is CASSSLDKTSYEQYF. Written as DNA, the CDR3 is TGTGCCAGCAGCTCTCTGGATAAAACCTCCTACGAGCAGTACTTC.

V usage is TRBV30 and J usage is TRBJ1-1; D is unclear. Trimming left V 2 bases short and J 1 base short, with 17 bases between. The CDR3 runs 16 residues. Looked up from germline, CDR1 is GTSNPN and CDR2 is SVGIG (reference sequence). This CDR3 reads CAWSIARWVPNTEAFF. The DNA for the CDR3 is TGTGCCTGGAGTATCGCCCGCTGGGTACCGAACACTGAAGCTTTCTTT. Full variable domain (missing parts from reference TRBV30 and TRBJ1-1): SQTIHQWPATLVQPVGSPLSLECTVEGTSNPNLYWYRQAAGRGLQLLFYSVGIGQISSEVPQNLSASRPQDRQFILSSKKLLLSDSGFYLCAWSIARWVPNTEAFFGQGTRLTVV.

Turning to this clonotype: A read error is possible here, since a much larger clone lies one base away. This sequence joins TRBV5-1 and TRBJ2-7; 8 bases line up with TRBD2. Germline loops: CDR1 SGHRS, CDR2 YFSETQ. This CDR3 contains 16 residues. Trimming cost V 1 base and J 3 bases; bases outside gene matches: 9. CDR3 in amino acids: CASSLPSREGLYEQYF. CDR3 DNA sequence: TGCGCCAGCAGCTTGCCTTCCCGGGAGGGCCTCTACGAGCAGTACTTC.

This clonotype was detected ten times or more. Being one base from a much bigger clone, this may be a read error. V usage is TRBV29-1 and J usage is TRBJ1-1, with D unclear. V was shortened by 7 bases and J by 3 bases, with 15 bases between the two germline ends. The CDR3 extends over 13 amino acids. Looked up from germline, CDR1 is SQVTM and CDR2 is ANQGSEA. Here the CDR3 reads CSASEQRDTEAFF. The CDR3 DNA is TGCAGCGCCTCTGAACAGCGGGACACTGAAGCTTTCTTT.

As to this clonotype: Possible read error: a much larger clone is one base away. The V gene is TRBV29-1, the J gene TRBJ2-1; D gene ambiguous. The germline V gene has CDR1 SQVTM and CDR2 ANQGSEA. The CDR3 runs 11 residues. Between the trimmed V and J ends, which lost 7 bases and 8 bases, there was a span of 12 bases. The CDR3 DNA reads TGCAGCGACCGACGATCGGATGAGCAGTTCTTC. It codes for CSDRRSDEQFF.

This clonotype occurred many times. V is TRBV27 and J is TRBJ2-3; 7 bases agree with TRBD2. The CDR3 has 15 residues. Germline V lookup: CDR1 MNHEY, CDR2 SMNVEV (reference sequence). The J segment lost 1 base and the V segment lost 6 bases, leaving 7 bases of the junction unmatched. Here the CDR3 reads CASRWDSGRTDTQYF. CDR3 DNA: TGTGCCAGCAGGTGGGATAGCGGGCGCACAGATACGCAGTATTTT.

This clonotype was observed many times. The chain carries TRBV2 and TRBJ2-1; 8 bases map to TRBD2. Per germline, CDR1 SNHLY and CDR2 FYNNEI. The V gene end was trimmed by 4 bases and the J gene end by 8 bases; junction bases not matched to a gene: 10. This CDR3 contains 15 residues. Here the CDR3 DNA reads TGTGCCAGCAGTGTGGATGGGACTAGTATAGATGAGCAGTTCTTC. It encodes CASSVDGTSIDEQFF.

This clonotype was observed at least ten times. The J gene is TRBJ2-7, the V gene TRBV19; 14 positions match TRBD2. CDR1 and CDR2 (germline): LNHDA, SQIVND (reference sequence). V shed 2 bases and J 6 bases; nucleotides not matched to a gene: 12. The CDR3 sequence is 18 residues long. The CDR3 nucleotides are TGTGCCAGTAGTATATCCGGTACTCCCGGGACTAGCGGGAGCGAGCAGTACTTC. It codes for CASSISGTPGTSGSEQYF.

This clonotype has at least ten counts. The chain employs TRBV19 and TRBJ1-1; possible D gene TRBD1, 6 bases. Germline assignment: CDR1 LNHDA and CDR2 SQIVND (reference sequence). Trimming shortened V by 3 bases and J by 2 bases, and 7 bases separated the two germline ends. This CDR3 spans 13 amino acids. CDR3 protein: CASSMGANTEAFF. The CDR3 DNA is TGTGCCAGTAGTATGGGGGCAAACACTGAAGCTTTCTTT.